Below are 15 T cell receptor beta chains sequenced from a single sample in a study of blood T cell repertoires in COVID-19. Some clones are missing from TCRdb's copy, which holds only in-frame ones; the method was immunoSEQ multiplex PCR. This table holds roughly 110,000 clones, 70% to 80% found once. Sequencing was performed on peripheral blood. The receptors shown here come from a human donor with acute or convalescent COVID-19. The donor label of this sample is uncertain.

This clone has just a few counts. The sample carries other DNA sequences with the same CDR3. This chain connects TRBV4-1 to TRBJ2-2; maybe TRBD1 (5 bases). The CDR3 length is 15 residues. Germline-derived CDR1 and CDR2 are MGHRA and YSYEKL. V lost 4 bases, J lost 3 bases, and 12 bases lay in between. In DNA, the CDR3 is TGCGCCAGCAGCCTCCAGGGTCTATACACCGGGGAGCTGTTTTTT. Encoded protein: CASSLQGLYTGELFF.

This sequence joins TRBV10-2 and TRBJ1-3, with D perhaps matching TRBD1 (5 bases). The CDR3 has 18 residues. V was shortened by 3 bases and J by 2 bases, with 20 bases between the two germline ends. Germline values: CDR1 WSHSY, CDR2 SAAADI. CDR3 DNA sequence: TGCGCCAGCAGTGACCAAATAAATCTCGACAGTCCTGGAAACACCATATATTTT. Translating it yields CASSDQINLDSPGNTIYF.

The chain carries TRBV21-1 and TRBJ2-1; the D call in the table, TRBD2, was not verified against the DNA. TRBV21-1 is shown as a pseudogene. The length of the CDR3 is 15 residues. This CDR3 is CVSRGTSGGPNEQFF. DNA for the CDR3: TGTGTCTCCCGGGGGACTAGCGGGGGCCCCAATGAGCAGTTCTTC.

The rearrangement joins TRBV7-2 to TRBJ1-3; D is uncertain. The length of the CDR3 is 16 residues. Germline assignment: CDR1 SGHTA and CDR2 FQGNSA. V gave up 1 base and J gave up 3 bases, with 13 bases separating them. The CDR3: CASSLGAGTLGNTIYF. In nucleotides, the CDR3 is TGTGCCAGCAGCTTAGGGGCAGGAACTCTTGGAAACACCATATATTTT.

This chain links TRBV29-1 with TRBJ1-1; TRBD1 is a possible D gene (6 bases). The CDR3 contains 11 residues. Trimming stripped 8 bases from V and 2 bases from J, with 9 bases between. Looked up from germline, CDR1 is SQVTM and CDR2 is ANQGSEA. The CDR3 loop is CSTGRNTEAFF. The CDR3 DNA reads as TGCAGCACAGGGCGCAACACTGAAGCTTTCTTT.

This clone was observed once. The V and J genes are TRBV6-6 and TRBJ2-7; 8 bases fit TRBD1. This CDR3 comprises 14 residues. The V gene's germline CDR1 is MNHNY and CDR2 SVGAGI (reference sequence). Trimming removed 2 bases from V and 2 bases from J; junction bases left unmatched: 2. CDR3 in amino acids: CASSYGTGTYEQYF. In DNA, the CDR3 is TGTGCCAGCAGTTACGGGACAGGAACCTACGAGCAGTACTTC.

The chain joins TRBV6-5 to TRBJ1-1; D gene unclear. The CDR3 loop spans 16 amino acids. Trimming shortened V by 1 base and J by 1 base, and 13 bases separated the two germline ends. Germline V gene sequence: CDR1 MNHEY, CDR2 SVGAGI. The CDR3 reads CASSYWARQENTEAFF. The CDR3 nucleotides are TGTGCCAGCAGTTACTGGGCCAGGCAGGAGAACACTGAAGCTTTCTTT.

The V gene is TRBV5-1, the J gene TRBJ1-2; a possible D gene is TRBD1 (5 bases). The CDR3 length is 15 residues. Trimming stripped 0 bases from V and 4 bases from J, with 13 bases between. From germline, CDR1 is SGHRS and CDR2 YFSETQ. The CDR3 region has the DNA TGCGCCAGCAGCTTGGGTTCAGGGATCAGCTATGGCTACACCTTC. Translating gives CASSLGSGISYGYTF. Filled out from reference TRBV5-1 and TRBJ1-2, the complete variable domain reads KAGVTQTPRYLIKTRGQQVTLSCSPISGHRSVSWYQQTPGQGLQFLFEYFSETQRNKGNFPGRFSGRQFSNSRSEMNVSTLELGDSALYLCASSLGSGISYGYTFGSGTRLTVV.

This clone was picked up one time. The CDR3 sequence is CASSSQGFNYNEQFF. The CDR3 coding sequence is TGTGCCAGCAGTTCTCAGGGATTCAACTACAATGAGCAGTTCTTC. This chain joins TRBV28 and TRBJ2-1; weak D call: TRBD1 (5 bases). Germline CDR1 and CDR2: MDHEN and SYDVKM. The CDR3 consists of 15 residues. Deletions cut 4 bases from V and 3 bases from J, with 13 bases between.

CDR3 region: CASSLGQGHEKLFF. The DNA of the CDR3 is TGTGCCAGCAGCTTAGGACAGGGGCATGAAAAACTGTTTTTT. The V and J genes are TRBV7-9 and TRBJ1-4; 8 nucleotides agree with TRBD1. The junction had 1 base not matched to a gene; V was cut back by 1 base and J by 6 bases. Germline CDR1 and CDR2: SEHNR and FQNEAQ (reference sequence). This CDR3 region has 14 residues. The full variable domain, its missing parts supplied by reference TRBV7-9 and TRBJ1-4, is DTGVSQNPRHKITKRGQNVTFRCDPISEHNRLYWYRQTLGQGPEFLTYFQNEAQLEKSRLLSDRFSAERPKGSFSTLEIQRTEQGDSAMYLCASSLGQGHEKLFFGSGTQLSVL.

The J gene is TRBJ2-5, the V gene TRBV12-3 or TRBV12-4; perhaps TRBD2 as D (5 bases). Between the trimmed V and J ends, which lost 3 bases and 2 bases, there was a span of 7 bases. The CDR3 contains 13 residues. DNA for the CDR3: TGTGCCAGCAGTTTCGGACTTCAAGAGACCCAGTACTTC. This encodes CASSFGLQETQYF.

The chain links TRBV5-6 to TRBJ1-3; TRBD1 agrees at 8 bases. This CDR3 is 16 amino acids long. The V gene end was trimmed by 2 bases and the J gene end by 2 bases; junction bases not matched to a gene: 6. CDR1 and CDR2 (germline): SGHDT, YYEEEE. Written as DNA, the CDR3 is TGTGCCAGCAGCTTTGGGACAGGCAATCCTGGAAACACCATATATTTT. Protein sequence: CASSFGTGNPGNTIYF.

The chain's CDR3 is CASSITRETQYF. CDR3 DNA: TGTGCCAGCAGCATTACGAGAGAGACCCAGTACTTC. V is TRBV12-3 or TRBV12-4 and J is TRBJ2-5; D remains unclear. V lost 6 bases and J lost 4, with 9 bases in between. The CDR3 contains 12 residues.

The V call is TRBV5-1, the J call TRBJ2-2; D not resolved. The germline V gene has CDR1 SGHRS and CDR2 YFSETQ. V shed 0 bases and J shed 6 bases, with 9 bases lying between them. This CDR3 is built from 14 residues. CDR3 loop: CASSLDSGPGELFF. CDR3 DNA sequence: TGCGCCAGCAGCTTGGATTCCGGTCCCGGGGAGCTGTTTTTT.

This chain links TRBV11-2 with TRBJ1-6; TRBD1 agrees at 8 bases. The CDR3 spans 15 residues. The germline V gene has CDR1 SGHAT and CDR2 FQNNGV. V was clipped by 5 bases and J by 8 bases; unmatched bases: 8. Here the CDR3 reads CASSRQGARYSPLHF. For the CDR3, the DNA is TGTGCCAGCAGCCGTCAGGGGGCTCGGTATTCACCCCTCCACTTT. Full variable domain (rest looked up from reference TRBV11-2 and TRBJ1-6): EAGVAQSPRYKIIEKRQSVAFWCNPISGHATLYWYQQILGQGPKLLIQFQNNGVVDDSQLPKDRFSAERLKGVDSTLKIQPAKLEDSAVYLCASSRQGARYSPLHFGNGTRLTVT.